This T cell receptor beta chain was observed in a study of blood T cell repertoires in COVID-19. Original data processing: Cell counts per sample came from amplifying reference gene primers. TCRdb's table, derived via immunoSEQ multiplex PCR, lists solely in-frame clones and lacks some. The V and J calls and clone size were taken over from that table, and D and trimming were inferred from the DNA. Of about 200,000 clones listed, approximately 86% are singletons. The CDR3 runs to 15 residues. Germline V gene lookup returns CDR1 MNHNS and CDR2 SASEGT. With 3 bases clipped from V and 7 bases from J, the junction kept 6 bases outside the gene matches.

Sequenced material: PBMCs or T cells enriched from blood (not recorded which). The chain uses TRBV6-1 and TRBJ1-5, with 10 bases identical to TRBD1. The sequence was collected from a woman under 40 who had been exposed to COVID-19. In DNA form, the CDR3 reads TGTGCCAGCAGTGATGGGACAGGGGCAGGGCAGCCCCAGCATTTT. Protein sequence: CASSDGTGAGQPQHF.